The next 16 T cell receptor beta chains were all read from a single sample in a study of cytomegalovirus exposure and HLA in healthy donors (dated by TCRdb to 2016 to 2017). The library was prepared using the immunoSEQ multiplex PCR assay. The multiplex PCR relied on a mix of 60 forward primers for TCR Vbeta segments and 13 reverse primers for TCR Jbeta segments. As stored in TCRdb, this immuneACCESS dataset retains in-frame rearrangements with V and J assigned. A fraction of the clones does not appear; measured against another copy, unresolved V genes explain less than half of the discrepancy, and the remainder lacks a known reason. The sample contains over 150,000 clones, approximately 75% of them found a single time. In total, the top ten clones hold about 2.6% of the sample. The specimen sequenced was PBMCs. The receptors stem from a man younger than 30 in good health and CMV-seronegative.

The DNA of the CDR3 is TGTGCCAGCAGCTCCCAAGGGGGCTCTGGAAACACCATATATTTT. Protein: CASSSQGGSGNTIYF. The chain links TRBV7-2 to TRBJ1-3; D might be TRBD1 (6 bases). Trimming shortened V by 4 bases and J by 0 bases, and 10 bases separated the two germline ends. Germline assignment: CDR1 SGHTA and CDR2 FQGNSA. CDR3 size: 15 residues.

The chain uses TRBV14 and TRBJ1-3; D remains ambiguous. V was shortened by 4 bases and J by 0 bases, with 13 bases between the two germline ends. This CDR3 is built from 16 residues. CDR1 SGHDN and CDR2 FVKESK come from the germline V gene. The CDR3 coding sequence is TGTGCCAGCAGCCCAGACACCTCTACCTCTGGAAACACCATATATTTT. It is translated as CASSPDTSTSGNTIYF.

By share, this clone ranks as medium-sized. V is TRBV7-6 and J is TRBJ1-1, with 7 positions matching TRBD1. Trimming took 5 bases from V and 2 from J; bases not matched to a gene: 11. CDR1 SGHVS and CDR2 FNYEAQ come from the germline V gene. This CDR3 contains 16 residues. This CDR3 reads CASSPGRGPINTEAFF. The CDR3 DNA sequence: TGTGCCAGCAGCCCCGGGAGGGGGCCCATTAACACTGAAGCTTTCTTT. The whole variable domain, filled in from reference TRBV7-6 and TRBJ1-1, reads GAGVSQSPRYKVTKRGQDVALRCDPISGHVSLYWYRQALGQGPEFLTYFNYEAQQDKSGLPNDRFSAERPEGSISTLTIQRTEQRDSAMYRCASSPGRGPINTEAFFGQGTRLTVV.

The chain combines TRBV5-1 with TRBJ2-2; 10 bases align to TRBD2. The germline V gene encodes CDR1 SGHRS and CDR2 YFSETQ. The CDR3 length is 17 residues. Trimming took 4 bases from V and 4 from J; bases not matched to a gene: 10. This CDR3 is CASSHLGSGGATGELFF. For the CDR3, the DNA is TGCGCCAGCAGCCATCTGGGGAGCGGGGGGGCCACCGGGGAGCTGTTTTTT.

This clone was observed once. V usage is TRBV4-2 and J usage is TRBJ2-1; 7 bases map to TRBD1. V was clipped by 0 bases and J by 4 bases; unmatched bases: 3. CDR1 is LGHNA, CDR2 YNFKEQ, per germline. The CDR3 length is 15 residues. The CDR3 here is CASSQEGDRYNEQFF. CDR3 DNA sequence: TGTGCCAGCAGCCAAGAGGGGGACAGATACAATGAGCAGTTCTTC.

CDR3 bases: TGTGCCAGCGGCGGACAGGGTGGCAATCAGCCCCAGCATTTT. Its protein product is CASGGQGGNQPQHF. The chain links TRBV6-6 to TRBJ1-5; TRBD1 matches at 8 bases. The CDR3 totals 14 residues. Germline values: CDR1 MNHNY, CDR2 SVGAGI (reference sequence). V lost 8 bases to trimming and J lost 2 bases; unmatched junction nucleotides: 5.

The CDR3 region has the DNA TGTGCCAGCAGCTTAAAAGGGGATGGGAATCAGCCCCAGCATTTT. Translated: CASSLKGDGNQPQHF. The V gene is TRBV7-2, the J gene TRBJ1-5; TRBD1 might be the D (5 bases). Trimming removed 2 bases at V and 4 bases at J, with 12 bases between. This CDR3 contains 15 residues. Germline V gene data show CDR1 as SGHTA and CDR2 as FQGNSA.

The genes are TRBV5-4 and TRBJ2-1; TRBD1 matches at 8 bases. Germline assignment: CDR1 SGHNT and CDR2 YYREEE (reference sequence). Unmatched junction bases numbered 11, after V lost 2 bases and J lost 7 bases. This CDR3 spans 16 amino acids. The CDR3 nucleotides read TGTGCCAGCAGCTTAGAGAGCAGGGGGCCGGGTAATGAGCAGTTCTTC. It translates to CASSLESRGPGNEQFF.

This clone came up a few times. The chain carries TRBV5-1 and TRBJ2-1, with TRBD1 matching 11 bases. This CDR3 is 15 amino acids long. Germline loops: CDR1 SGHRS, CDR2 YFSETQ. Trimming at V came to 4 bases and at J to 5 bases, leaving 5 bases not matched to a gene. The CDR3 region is CASSPGQGADNEQFF. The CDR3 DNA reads TGCGCCAGCAGCCCAGGACAGGGGGCGGACAATGAGCAGTTCTTC.

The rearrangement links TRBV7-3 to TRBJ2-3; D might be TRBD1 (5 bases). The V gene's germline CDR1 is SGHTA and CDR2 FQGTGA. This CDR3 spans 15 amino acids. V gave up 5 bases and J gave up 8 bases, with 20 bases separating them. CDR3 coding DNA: TGTGCCAGCAGCCCAAGGGGCGGTGGGAAACTTACGCAGTATTTT. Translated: CASSPRGGGKLTQYF.

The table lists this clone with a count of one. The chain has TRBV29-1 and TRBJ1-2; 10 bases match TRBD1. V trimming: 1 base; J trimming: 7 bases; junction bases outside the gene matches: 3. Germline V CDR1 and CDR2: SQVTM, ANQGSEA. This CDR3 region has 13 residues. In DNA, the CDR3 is TGCAGCGTTGAAGGACAGGGGGCGCGTGGCTACACCTTC. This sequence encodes CSVEGQGARGYTF.

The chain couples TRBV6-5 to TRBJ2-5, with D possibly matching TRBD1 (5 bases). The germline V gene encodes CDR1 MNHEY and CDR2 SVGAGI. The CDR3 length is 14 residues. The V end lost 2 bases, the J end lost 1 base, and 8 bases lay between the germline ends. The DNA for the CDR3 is TGTGCCAGCAGTTACGGGCAGGGCCAAGAGACCCAGTACTTC. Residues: CASSYGQGQETQYF.

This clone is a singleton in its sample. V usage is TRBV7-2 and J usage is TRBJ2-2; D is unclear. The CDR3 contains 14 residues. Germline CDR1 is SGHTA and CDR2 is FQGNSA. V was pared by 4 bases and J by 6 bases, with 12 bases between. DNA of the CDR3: TGTGCCAGCAGCTCCCTGAGGAAACCCGGGGAGCTGTTTTTT. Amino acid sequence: CASSSLRKPGELFF.

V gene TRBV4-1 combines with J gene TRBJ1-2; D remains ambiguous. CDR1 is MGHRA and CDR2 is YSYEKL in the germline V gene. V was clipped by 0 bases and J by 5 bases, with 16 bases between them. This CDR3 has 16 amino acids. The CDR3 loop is CASSQERLQLSYGYTF. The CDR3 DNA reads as TGCGCCAGCAGCCAAGAGAGGCTCCAGCTTAGTTATGGCTACACCTTC.

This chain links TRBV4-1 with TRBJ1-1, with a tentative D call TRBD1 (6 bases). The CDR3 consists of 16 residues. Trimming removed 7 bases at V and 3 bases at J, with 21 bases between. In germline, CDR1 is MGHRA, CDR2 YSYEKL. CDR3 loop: CASTVLRGIVDTEAFF. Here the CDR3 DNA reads TGCGCCAGCACCGTTTTGAGGGGGATTGTGGACACTGAAGCTTTCTTT.

CDR3 amino acids: CASSESMGWTDSTDTQYF. The DNA of the CDR3 is TGTGCCAGCAGTGAGTCGATGGGCTGGACAGATAGCACAGATACGCAGTATTTT. The V and J genes are TRBV2 and TRBJ2-3, with D possibly matching TRBD1 (6 bases). CDR3 length: 18 amino acids. The germline gives CDR1 SNHLY, CDR2 FYNNEI. V was trimmed by 3 bases and J by 0 bases, leaving 19 bases between them.